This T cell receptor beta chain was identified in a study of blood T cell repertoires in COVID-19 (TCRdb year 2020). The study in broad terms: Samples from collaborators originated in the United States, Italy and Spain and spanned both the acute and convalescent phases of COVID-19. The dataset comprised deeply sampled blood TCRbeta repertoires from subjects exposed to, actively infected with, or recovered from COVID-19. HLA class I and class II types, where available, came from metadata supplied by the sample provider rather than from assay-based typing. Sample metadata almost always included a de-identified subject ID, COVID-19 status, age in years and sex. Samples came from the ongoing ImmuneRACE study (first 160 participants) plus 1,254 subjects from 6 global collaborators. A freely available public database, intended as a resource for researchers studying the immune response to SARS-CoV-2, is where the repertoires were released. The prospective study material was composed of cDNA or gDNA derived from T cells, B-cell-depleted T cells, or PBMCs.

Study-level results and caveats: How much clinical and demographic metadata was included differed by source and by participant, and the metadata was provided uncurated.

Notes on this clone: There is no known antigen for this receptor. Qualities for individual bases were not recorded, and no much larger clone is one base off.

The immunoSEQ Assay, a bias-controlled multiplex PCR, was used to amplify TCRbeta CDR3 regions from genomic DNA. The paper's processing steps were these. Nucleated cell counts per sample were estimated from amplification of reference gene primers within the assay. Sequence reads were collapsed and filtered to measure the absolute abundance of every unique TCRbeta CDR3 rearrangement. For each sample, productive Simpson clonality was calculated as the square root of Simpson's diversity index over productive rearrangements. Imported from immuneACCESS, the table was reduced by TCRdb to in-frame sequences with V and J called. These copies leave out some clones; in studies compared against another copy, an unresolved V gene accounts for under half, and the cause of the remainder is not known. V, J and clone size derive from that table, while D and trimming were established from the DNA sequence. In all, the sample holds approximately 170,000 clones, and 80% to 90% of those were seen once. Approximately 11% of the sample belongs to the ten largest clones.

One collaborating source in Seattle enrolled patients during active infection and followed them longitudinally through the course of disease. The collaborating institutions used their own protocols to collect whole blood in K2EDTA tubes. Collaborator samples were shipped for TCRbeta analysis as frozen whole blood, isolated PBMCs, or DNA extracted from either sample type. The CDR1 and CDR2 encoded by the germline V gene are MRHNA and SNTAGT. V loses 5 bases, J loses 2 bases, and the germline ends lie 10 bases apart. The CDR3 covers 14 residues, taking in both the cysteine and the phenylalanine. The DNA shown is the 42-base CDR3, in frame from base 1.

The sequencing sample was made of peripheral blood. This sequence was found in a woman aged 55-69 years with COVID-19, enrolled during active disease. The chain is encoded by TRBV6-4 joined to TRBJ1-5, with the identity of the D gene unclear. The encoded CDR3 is CASSPELGNQPQHF. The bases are TGTGCCAGCAGTCCTGAACTAGGCAATCAGCCCCAGCATTTT.